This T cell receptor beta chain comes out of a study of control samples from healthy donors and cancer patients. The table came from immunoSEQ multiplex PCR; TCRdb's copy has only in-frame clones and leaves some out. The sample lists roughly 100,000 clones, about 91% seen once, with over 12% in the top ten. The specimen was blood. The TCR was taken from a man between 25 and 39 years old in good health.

In DNA, the CDR3 is TGCAGTGCTAGTAGGCCGCCAGACTACGAGCAGTACTTC. This gives the protein CSASRPPDYEQYF. The J gene is TRBJ2-7, the V gene TRBV20-1; D is unclear. Germline V lookup: CDR1 DFQATT, CDR2 SNEGSKA (reference sequence). Trimming cost V 3 bases and J 3 bases, with 12 bases left between them. There are 13 residues in the CDR3.